This passage covers 14 T cell receptor beta chains from one sample sequenced in a study of T cell repertoires in cytomegalovirus infection. MiXCR, run by TCRdb on the reads, gives a single entry per CDR3 protein. The data show 200,000 to 250,000 distinct CDR3 sequences, approximately 6.7% seen once. Sequencing used PBMCs. These receptor sequences come from a human donor in good health (CMV status not recorded). Some clones in this sample may be carry-over from other donors' samples.

This clonotype has ten or more counts. The V call is TRBV6-2 or TRBV6-3, the J call TRBJ1-2; TRBD1 might be the D (5 bases). Trimming took 0 bases from V and 5 from J, leaving 16 bases between them. The CDR3 loop spans 16 amino acids. From germline, CDR1 is MNHEY and CDR2 SVGEGT. The CDR3 spells CASSYSKRDLFYGYTF. The CDR3 coding sequence is TGTGCCAGCAGTTACTCGAAGCGGGACCTATTTTATGGCTACACCTTC.

Ten or more counts support this clonotype. V gene TRBV14 combines with J gene TRBJ2-3; TRBD1 is a possible D gene (6 bases). Trimming cost V 5 bases and J 2 bases, with 11 bases left between them. This CDR3 comprises 14 residues. CDR1 SGHDN and CDR2 FVKESK come from the germline V gene. Here the CDR3 DNA reads TGTGCCAGCAGCGGCTGGACAGACACAGATACGCAGTATTTT. This encodes CASSGWTDTDTQYF.

This clonotype was picked up many times. The chain links TRBV19 to TRBJ2-6; 7 bases are a match to TRBD1. The CDR3 totals 16 residues. The trim removed 4 bases at V and 5 bases at J, leaving 8 bases unmatched. Germline loops: CDR1 LNHDA, CDR2 SQIVND (reference sequence). The CDR3 coding sequence is TGTGCCAGTAGTACGAACAGGGGAAGTAGGGCCAACGTCCTGACTTTC. Protein sequence: CASSTNRGSRANVLTF.

The chain is built from TRBV19 and TRBJ1-5; possibly TRBD1 for D (6 bases). Per germline, CDR1 LNHDA and CDR2 SQIVND (reference sequence). There are 14 residues in the CDR3. V lost 5 bases and J lost 7, with 15 bases in between. The CDR3 reads CASSSSGVGQPQHF. CDR3 coding DNA: TGTGCCAGTAGTTCCTCAGGGGTCGGGCAGCCCCAGCATTTT.

This clonotype was seen many times. V usage is TRBV4-3 and J usage is TRBJ1-2; 10 positions agree with TRBD1. Germline V gene sequence: CDR1 LGHNA, CDR2 YSLEER. This CDR3 region has 16 residues. V shed 1 base and J 4 bases; nucleotides not matched to a gene: 6. The CDR3 loop is CASSQADRGDLYGYTF. The CDR3 DNA reads TGCGCCAGCAGCCAAGCGGACAGGGGGGATCTCTATGGCTACACCTTC.

This clonotype was picked up many times. J is TRBJ1-6 and V is TRBV7-9; D is perhaps TRBD1 (5 bases). Trimming left V 5 bases short and J 8 bases short, with 13 bases between. Per germline, CDR1 SEHNR and CDR2 FQNEAQ (reference sequence). The CDR3 is 14 amino acids. The DNA for the CDR3 is TGTGCCAGCAGCCCTTGGGGGAGGGATTCACCCCTCCACTTT. This codes for CASSPWGRDSPLHF.

The chain combines TRBV29-1 with TRBJ1-4; D ambiguous. V shed 5 bases and J shed 3 bases, with 10 bases lying between them. CDR3 length: 13 residues. Looked up from germline, CDR1 is SQVTM and CDR2 is ANQGSEA. In DNA form, the CDR3 reads TGCAGCGTTTCGGACGGAGCTAATGAAAAACTGTTTTTT. Protein: CSVSDGANEKLFF.

The CDR3 protein is CASARALNSPLHF. In DNA, the CDR3 is TGTGCCTCCGCGAGGGCGCTTAATTCACCCCTCCACTTT. The chain couples TRBV5-8 to TRBJ1-6; D gene uncertain. Trimming shortened V by 10 bases and J by 6 bases, and 14 bases separated the two germline ends. The CDR3 consists of 13 residues. The germline gives CDR1 SGHTS, CDR2 YDEGEE.

Regarding this clonotype: This may be a read error: a much more frequent sequence differs by one nucleotide. The CDR3 does not close with the conserved phenylalanine or tryptophan, likely indicating a read error. The V and J genes are TRBV20-1 and TRBJ2-1; TRBD1 or TRBD2 may be the D gene (5 bases each). The V and J ends lost 0 bases and 4 bases respectively, with 13 bases between them. Germline values: CDR1 DFQATT, CDR2 SNEGSKA (reference sequence). CDR3 length equals 15 residues. This CDR3 reads CSAREYWDGYNEQFS. CDR3 nucleotide sequence: TGCAGTGCTAGAGAATATTGGGACGGGTACAATGAGCAGTTCTCC.

This clonotype was seen ten or more times. The CDR3 DNA follows: TGCGCCAGCAGCTTGGAGGGACCGGGGGAGACCCAGTACTTC. Protein: CASSLEGPGETQYF. The genes are TRBV5-1 and TRBJ2-5, with D perhaps assigned TRBD1 or TRBD2 (5 bases each). Germline V gene sequence: CDR1 SGHRS, CDR2 YFSETQ. The V gene lost 0 bases and the J gene lost 5 bases, with 11 bases spanning the gap. The CDR3 is made up of 14 amino acids. Together with reference TRBV5-1 and TRBJ2-5, the CDR3 gives the full variable domain: KAGVTQTPRYLIKTRGQQVTLSCSPISGHRSVSWYQQTPGQGLQFLFEYFSETQRNKGNFPGRFSGRQFSNSRSEMNVSTLELGDSALYLCASSLEGPGETQYFGPGTRLLVL.

This clonotype was found many times. The chain carries TRBV7-2 and TRBJ1-1; 10 bases are shared with TRBD1. The CDR3 length is 12 residues. Germline V lookup: CDR1 SGHTA, CDR2 FQGNSA. Trimming removed 3 bases from V and 8 bases from J; junction bases left unmatched: 0. CDR3 nucleotide sequence: TGTGCCAGCAGCTTGGACAGGGGGGAAGCTTTCTTT. Encoded protein: CASSLDRGEAFF.

This clonotype was picked up a small number of times. The gene calls are TRBV5-4 and TRBJ2-7; D may be TRBD1 or TRBD2 (5 bases each). Between the trimmed V and J ends, which lost 3 bases and 3 bases, there was a span of 16 bases. This CDR3 contains 15 residues. Germline loops: CDR1 SGHNT, CDR2 YYREEE (reference sequence). The CDR3 spells CASSSPRDGGYEQYF. CDR3 bases: TGTGCCAGCAGCTCTCCTCGGGACGGTGGCTACGAGCAGTACTTC.

This clonotype was detected only a few times. CDR3 bases: TGCAGTGCGAAAGGGACTAGCGGGGGGGCTTACAATGAGCAGTTCTTC. It is translated as CSAKGTSGGAYNEQFF. The chain links TRBV20-1 to TRBJ2-1, with 16 bases aligning to TRBD2. This CDR3 spans 16 amino acids. V was pared by 6 bases and J by 4 bases, with 6 bases of the junction left unmatched. The germline V gene has CDR1 DFQATT and CDR2 SNEGSKA (reference sequence).

This clonotype was found many times. CDR3 in amino acids: CASSDRGGSVDEQFF. As DNA, the CDR3 is TGTGCCAGCAGTGACAGGGGGGGATCAGTCGATGAGCAGTTCTTC. The rearrangement joins TRBV6-4 to TRBJ2-1; weak D call: TRBD2 (7 bases). This CDR3 spans 15 amino acids. V lost 2 bases and J 8 bases, leaving 16 bases between the germline ends. CDR1 and CDR2 from the germline V gene are MRHNA and SNTAGT.